The 18 T cell receptor beta chains reported below all come from one sample, sequenced in a study of blood T cell repertoires in COVID-19. Some clones are missing from TCRdb's copy, which holds only in-frame ones; the method was immunoSEQ multiplex PCR. The sample contains about 82,000 clones, 85% to 90% of which appear only once. The sequenced sample consisted of PBMCs or T cells enriched from blood (not recorded which). These receptors originate from a woman between 50 and 59 years old with acute COVID-19.

This clone has more than one count but fewer than ten. The chain joins TRBV4-3 to TRBJ2-2; 12 bases line up with TRBD2. V lost 0 bases and J lost 5; bases outside the gene matches: 7. Germline lookup yields CDR1 LGHNA and CDR2 YSLEER. The CDR3 consists of 18 residues. The CDR3 bases are TGCGCCAGCAGCCAAGAGCTAGCGGGAGGGCCTCGAACCGGGGAGCTGTTTTTT. Translation gives CASSQELAGGPRTGELFF.

This sequence joins TRBV5-1 and TRBJ1-2; D is unresolved. Germline V gives CDR1 SGHRS, CDR2 YFSETQ. The CDR3 sequence is 14 residues long. Trimming removed 0 bases from V and 5 bases from J, with 11 bases in between. The CDR3 bases are TGCGCCAGCAGCTTGGAGCCAGCGAGATATGGCTACACCTTC. Translating it yields CASSLEPARYGYTF.

V and J are TRBV25-1 and TRBJ1-1; D is uncertain. V lost 4 bases to trimming and J lost 1 base, with 7 bases between them. CDR3 length: 13 amino acids. Germline lookup yields CDR1 MGHDK and CDR2 SYGVNS. The CDR3 loop reads CASSVFKNTEAFF. CDR3 sequence (DNA): TGTGCCAGCAGTGTTTTTAAGAACACTGAAGCTTTCTTT.

The CDR3 reads CASSEFGRPTEAFF. In nucleotides, the CDR3 is TGTGCCAGCAGTGAATTCGGCAGGCCCACTGAAGCTTTCTTT. This sequence joins TRBV6-1 and TRBJ1-1; D is ambiguous. CDR1 is MNHNS and CDR2 is SASEGT in the germline V gene. Trimming removed 2 bases at V and 4 bases at J, with 11 bases between. The CDR3 is 14 amino acids.

The chain carries TRBV9 and TRBJ2-3, with D possibly matching TRBD2 (6 bases). In germline, CDR1 is SGDLS, CDR2 YYNGEE. The V and J ends lost 4 bases and 1 base respectively, with 13 bases between them. This CDR3 is 15 amino acids long. CDR3 residues: CASSPSAYGTDTQYF. CDR3 in DNA: TGTGCCAGCAGCCCTAGCGCGTACGGCACAGATACGCAGTATTTT.

This sequence joins TRBV19 and TRBJ1-5; 7 nucleotides line up with TRBD1. V shed 5 bases and J 1 base; nucleotides not matched to a gene: 11. The CDR3 is 17 amino acids. Germline CDR1 and CDR2: LNHDA and SQIVND (reference sequence). DNA of the CDR3: TGTGCCAGTAGTTCCAGGGGGGACGTCGTCAGCAATCAGCCCCAGCATTTT. Translating it yields CASSSRGDVVSNQPQHF.

The chain joins TRBV27 to TRBJ2-3, with TRBD1 matching 7 bases. The V segment lost 0 bases and the J segment 1 base; nucleotides outside the gene matches: 4. The CDR3 is 16 residues long. Germline V gene sequence: CDR1 MNHEY, CDR2 SMNVEV (reference sequence). This CDR3 is CASSLSRTGGTDTQYF. CDR3 DNA sequence: TGTGCCAGCAGTTTATCCAGGACAGGTGGCACAGATACGCAGTATTTT.

The chain couples TRBV7-2 to TRBJ1-6; 9 bases fit TRBD1. This CDR3 has 16 amino acids. V trimming: 4 bases; J trimming: 7 bases; junction bases outside the gene matches: 8. Germline V gene data show CDR1 as SGHTA and CDR2 as FQGNSA. The CDR3: CASSSSQGAGNSPLHF. In nucleotides, the CDR3 is TGTGCCAGCAGCTCATCACAGGGGGCGGGAAATTCACCCCTCCACTTT.

This clone was counted between two and nine times. This chain links TRBV7-9 with TRBJ1-5; D is perhaps TRBD1 (5 bases). V lost 5 bases to trimming and J lost 3 bases, with 11 bases between them. Per the germline V gene, CDR1 is SEHNR and CDR2 is FQNEAQ (reference sequence). This CDR3 is built from 14 residues. The CDR3 sequence: CASSRLGHNQPQHF. CDR3 DNA sequence: TGTGCCAGCAGCCGCTTGGGGCACAATCAGCCCCAGCATTTT.

The rearrangement uses TRBV18 and TRBJ2-7, with 10 bases fitting TRBD2. The V segment lost 8 bases and the J segment 5 bases; nucleotides outside the gene matches: 9. The CDR3 is 14 amino acids. CDR1 is KGHSH and CDR2 is LQKENI in the germline V gene. The CDR3: CASARTSGSDEQYF. The CDR3 DNA is TGTGCCAGCGCCCGGACTAGCGGATCGGACGAGCAGTACTTC.

This chain links TRBV10-3 with TRBJ1-5; 7 bases are shared with TRBD1. With V trimmed by 5 bases and J by 4 bases, 5 bases remained unmatched. This CDR3 contains 14 residues. Per germline, CDR1 ENHRY and CDR2 SYGVKD. The CDR3 DNA reads TGTGCCATCAGTACGGCAGGGGGGAATCAGCCCCAGCATTTT. As protein: CAISTAGGNQPQHF.

This clone was counted once. This sequence joins TRBV18 and TRBJ1-2; D gene uncertain. V was trimmed by 2 bases and J by 8 bases, leaving 18 bases between them. This CDR3 comprises 15 residues. Per the germline V gene, CDR1 is KGHSH and CDR2 is LQKENI. The DNA for the CDR3 is TGTGCCAGCTCACCAACTATCGCAAGACTGTCGGGCTACACCTTC. Amino acids: CASSPTIARLSGYTF.

This clone appeared a single time. The genes are TRBV5-4 and TRBJ1-2, with no clear D. The CDR3 is 15 amino acids. In germline, CDR1 is SGHNT, CDR2 YYREEE (reference sequence). V was cut by 0 bases and J by 2 bases, with 11 bases left in between. The CDR3 spells CASSLATQVNYGYTF. The CDR3 DNA sequence: TGTGCCAGCAGCTTGGCCACACAAGTCAACTATGGCTACACCTTC. The full variable domain, its missing parts supplied by reference TRBV5-4 and TRBJ1-2, is ETGVTQSPTHLIKTRGQQVTLRCSSQSGHNTVSWYQQALGQGPQFIFQYYREEENGRGNFPPRFSGLQFPNYSSELNVNALELDDSALYLCASSLATQVNYGYTFGSGTRLTVV.

This sequence joins TRBV28 and TRBJ1-4; 8 nucleotides line up with TRBD1. Losses at the gene ends were 5 bases for V and 4 bases for J; bases not matched to a gene: 9. This CDR3 has 16 amino acids. Germline V CDR1 and CDR2: MDHEN, SYDVKM. CDR3 coding DNA: TGTGCCAGCAGTAAGAACGGACAGGGACTTAATGAAAAACTGTTTTTT. Encoded protein: CASSKNGQGLNEKLFF.

The genes are TRBV29-1 and TRBJ2-5; D is possibly TRBD2 (5 bases). CDR1 and CDR2 from the germline V gene are SQVTM and ANQGSEA. The CDR3 runs 15 residues. V was trimmed by 4 bases and J by 2 bases, leaving 17 bases between them. For the CDR3, the DNA is TGCAGCGTTGTAATCCGAGGGCAGGATCAAGAGACCCAGTACTTC. Translating it yields CSVVIRGQDQETQYF.

The J gene is TRBJ2-6, the V gene TRBV4-1, with D possibly TRBD1 on 6 matching bases. The CDR3 runs 19 residues. Per the germline V gene, CDR1 is MGHRA and CDR2 is YSYEKL. Trimming shortened V by 0 bases and J by 0 bases, and 15 bases separated the two germline ends. In DNA form, the CDR3 reads TGCGCCAGCAGCCAAGATAAGGAGACAGGCAGCTCTGGGGCCAACGTCCTGACTTTC. Amino acid sequence: CASSQDKETGSSGANVLTF.

This clone has just one count. The chain recombines TRBV3-1 (or the pseudogene TRBV3-2) with TRBJ2-3, with TRBD1 identical over 7 bases. V shed 4 bases and J 3 bases; nucleotides not matched to a gene: 4. Germline V gene lookup returns CDR1 LGHDT and CDR2 YNNKEL (reference sequence). The CDR3 consists of 14 residues. CDR3 region: CASSLRQGTDTQYF. Written as DNA, the CDR3 is TGTGCCAGCAGCCTAAGACAGGGTACAGATACGCAGTATTTT.

J is TRBJ2-3 and V is TRBV2; TRBD2 might be the D (6 bases). The CDR3 covers 12 residues. From germline, CDR1 is SNHLY and CDR2 FYNNEI. Deletions cut 0 bases from V and 10 bases from J, with 8 bases between. The CDR3 nucleotides are TGTGCCAGCAGTGAAGCTGGCGGGGCGCAGTATTTT. Its protein product is CASSEAGGAQYF.